This TCR beta chain was sequenced for a study of T cell responses to AZD1222 COVID-19 vaccine. Some clones are missing from TCRdb's copy, which holds only in-frame ones; the method was immunoSEQ multiplex PCR. The sample includes approximately 120,000 clones, roughly 87% seen only once; the top ten take 4.5% to 7%. The TCR was taken from an adult who received the AZD1222 COVID-19 vaccine. The sequencing used peripheral blood, collected 28 days after the second AZD1222 dose.

CDR3 in DNA: TGTGCCTGGAAATTGGGGGCTTATGAAAAACTGTTTTTT. Translation gives CAWKLGAYEKLFF. This chain connects TRBV30 to TRBJ1-4; a weak D match, TRBD1 (6 bases). V was clipped by 4 bases and J by 6 bases, with 12 bases between them. There are 13 residues in the CDR3. Germline loops: CDR1 GTSNPN, CDR2 SVGIG (reference sequence). The whole variable domain, remainder taken from reference TRBV30 and TRBJ1-4, is SQTIHQWPATLVQPVGSPLSLECTVEGTSNPNLYWYRQAAGRGLQLLFYSVGIGQISSEVPQNLSASRPQDRQFILSSKKLLLSDSGFYLCAWKLGAYEKLFFGSGTQLSVL.